This TCR beta chain was captured by sequencing in a study of identical twins (dated by TCRdb to the mid-2010s). Broadly, across the study: To test whether fetal clonotypes persist, the study used deep sequencing on TCR alpha and beta repertoires from monozygotic twins, unrelated adults of various ages, and cord blood. Replicate twin experiments were performed at different times using different library preparation protocols to rule out contamination. The paper's findings and limits, for the study overall: Conclusions relied on cross-sectional statistical analysis, since the same donors could not be followed over many years. Abundant cord blood beta clonotypes carried fewer insertions; young adult naive repertoires showed a weaker similar trend, while memory repertoires showed none. Out-of-frame TCR alpha sharing in monozygotic twins was systematically underestimated by recombination models, whereas sharing between unrelated individuals was in agreement with the recombination models. Compared with coincidental sharing between unrelated individuals, an excess of low generation-probability sequences was observed among out-of-frame TCR alpha sequences shared between twins. Zero-insertion analyses could be partly confounded by invariant T cells such as MAIT and iNKT, though diverse VJ usage argued against such confounding for most clonotypes. In beta out-of-frame sequences, excess twin sharing was weaker, because having fewer shared sequences lowered the signal-to-noise ratio.

Every donor in the study was a healthy Caucasian. The table lists this clonotype with many counts. No antigen is known for it. The input lacks base qualities; no much larger clone sits a single base away. Library method: 5' RACE. Sequencing took place on an Illumina HiSeq 2000. A universal primer binding site was added through template switching, and the final cDNA carried a unique molecular identifier so that TCR cDNA molecules could be counted accurately. First-strand cDNA for TCR alpha and beta chains was synthesized from specific primers in the conserved constant-segment region. Each cDNA library was double barcoded, with a SMART-Mk sample barcode plus Illumina barcodes, to control for contamination. TruSeq adapter sequences along with Illumina sample barcodes were introduced in two successive PCR steps. Sequencing of the TCR alpha and beta cDNA libraries was done on the Illumina HiSeq platform using custom primers. The published analysis was carried out like this. MiGEC processed the raw reads to extract unique molecular identifiers, while MiXCR was used to determine the CDR3 positions. For each individual, recombination models were inferred using an EM algorithm with the repgenHMM and IGoR tools. Shared clonotype analysis was performed with the tcR package in R, normalizing sharing by the product of cloneset sizes. To study raw recombination free of thymic and clonal selection effects, out-of-frame nonproductive sequences were analyzed. Using fastp at Q25 and MiXCR, TCRdb reprocessed the public reads and kept productive beta chains. Rows are combined by CDR3 protein, so each entry shows the most common genes and DNA. The authors' filters were not applied to this entry. The sample records some 1,600,000 distinct CDR3 sequences, less than 40% of which are singletons. The ten biggest clones cover roughly 0.3% of the sample.

As encoded in the germline V gene, CDR1 is MGHDK while CDR2 is SYGVNS. The CDR3 goes from the cysteine to the phenylalanine over 12 residues. The DNA shown is the 36-base CDR3, in frame from base 1. V loses 3 bases of germline sequence and J loses 3 bases, and the interval between the two ends is 5 bases. Sequencing was carried out using cord blood. The V gene is TRBV25-1 and the J gene is TRBJ2-5; the D gene lacks a confident call. The source of this sequence is a newborn girl in good health. The bases read TGTGCCAGCAGTGATACAAAAGAGACCCAGTACTTC. It encodes CASSDTKETQYF.